One and the same sample provided the 5 T cell receptor beta chains below, sequenced in a study of shared clonotypes between healthy human individuals. Generated by immunoSEQ multiplex PCR, the TCRdb table keeps only in-frame clones and is missing some. The profile covers 2,500,000 or so clones, with 92% appearing a single time and 0.37% taken by the ten largest. Sequenced material: naive CD4+ T cells from PBMCs. Subset in this sample: CD45RA+ positively selected. The receptor set was obtained from a man between 18 and 35 years old in good health. Some clones in this sample may be carry-over from other donors' samples.

This sequence joins TRBV14 and TRBJ2-1; no definite D call. V lost 7 bases and J 9 bases, leaving 13 bases between the germline ends. The CDR3 covers 12 residues. Germline V gene data show CDR1 as SGHDN and CDR2 as FVKESK. The CDR3 DNA reads TGTGCCAGCACCCTCTCTACGGGTGAGCAGTTCTTC. Protein sequence: CASTLSTGEQFF.

This clone showed up just once. The chain uses TRBV28 and TRBJ2-5; tentative D call: TRBD2 (6 bases). Matching the DNA end better, TRBJ2-7 makes the J call doubtful. Germline CDR1 MDHEN, CDR2 SYDVKM. The CDR3 runs 14 residues. The CDR3 spells CASRGGTVSYEQYF. CDR3 bases: TGTGCCAGCAGAGGAGGGACTGTCTCCTACGAGCAGTACTTC.

The gene calls are TRBV6-5 and TRBJ2-2; D may be TRBD2 (6 bases). The germline V and J ends were trimmed by 8 bases and 3 bases, with 10 bases remaining between them. The CDR3 covers 13 residues. CDR1 and CDR2 (germline): MNHEY, SVGAGI. This CDR3 reads CASRKRDTGELFF. The CDR3 nucleotides are TGTGCCAGCCGGAAGCGGGACACCGGGGAGCTGTTTTTT.

The chain joins TRBV2 to TRBJ2-4; D tentatively fits TRBD1 or TRBD2 (5 bases each). The CDR3 is 15 amino acids. Germline V gene lookup returns CDR1 SNHLY and CDR2 FYNNEI. V was trimmed by 5 bases and J by 5 bases, leaving 16 bases between them. The CDR3 region is CASSTRGAPENIQYF. CDR3 sequence (DNA): TGTGCCAGCAGTACTAGGGGCGCGCCCGAAAACATTCAGTACTTC.

CDR3 residues: CASSVEGAVNTEAFF. Here the CDR3 DNA reads TGTGCCAGCAGTGTTGAGGGCGCGGTGAACACTGAAGCTTTCTTT. This chain links TRBV6-1 with TRBJ1-1, with D hard to call. CDR1 is MNHNS, CDR2 SASEGT, per germline. The CDR3 has 15 amino acids. Trimming removed 4 bases at V and 0 bases at J, with 12 bases between.